This T cell receptor (beta chain) was recovered during a study of T cells in Graves' hyperthyroidism and ophthalmopathy. Study observations and caveats: Also found in blood were most expanded thyroid clonotypes above 0.001.

This clonotype has ten or more counts. The antigen is unknown. Amplification yielded TCR beta CDR3 regions, with RNA transcripts as the source. RT-PCR in the first round (using the HTBI primer set) targeted the TCR CDR3. MiXCR, applied by TCRdb to the multiplex PCR reads, yields one record per CDR3 protein. The data contain a few hundred thousand distinct CDR3 sequences, around a sixth of them singletons. Germline loops: CDR1 SGHAT, CDR2 FQNNGV. The CDR3 extends over 15 amino acids. V dropped 4 bases and J dropped 3; count of bases not matched to a gene: 6. Patients between 18 and 65 years old had hyperthyroidism, newly diagnosed and lasting under 2 months.

The specimen sequenced was blood. The chain combines TRBV11-2 with TRBJ2-4; 7 bases align to TRBD1. This TCR was recovered from a woman aged 25 to 39 with Graves' hyperthyroidism. The CDR3 DNA follows: TGTGCCAGCAGCTCGCTACAGGGGAACAAAAACATTCAGTACTTC. Its translation is CASSSLQGNKNIQYF.